This T cell receptor (beta chain) came from a study of tumor and adjacent non-tumor tissue in lung cancer (dated by TCRdb to the late 2010s). Notes on the research overall: By cancer type, the cohort comprised some 13 adenocarcinoma patients, a couple of squamous cell carcinoma patients and 1 small cell lung cancer patient. Ages among the 15 or so patients ranged from about 30 to 85 years, there were roughly 10 men and 5 women, and disease was at TNM stage I to III. In total, sequencing yielded 130,000,000 or so productive TCRbeta reads, which works out to an average of approximately 4 million reads per sample. The study compared bulk TCRbeta repertoires between lung tumor tissue and matched distant non-tumor lung tissue from over twelve lung cancer patients. For each patient, one tumor sample and one normal lung sample were taken, giving approximately 29 paired specimens that underwent TCRbeta CDR3 sequencing. General findings and caveats noted by the study authors: Younger patients had significantly higher TCR diversity, and higher tumor TCR diversity was associated with shorter overall and disease-free survival. TCR diversity (inverse Simpson) was significantly higher in tumor than in normal lung tissue (around 450 vs 160, P = 0.0075, Mann-Whitney U test). A significantly larger cumulative share of the repertoire was made up by the top 100 clones in normal lung than in tumor tissue. Only around 14 patients were in the cohort, and the authors stated that larger samples and more detailed clinical data are needed. Because peripheral blood was not sequenced, blood TCRbeta repertoires in the lung cancer patients of the study were not examined. Neither the sequencing platform nor unique molecular identifiers are mentioned in the methods.

Reading from cysteine to phenylalanine, the CDR3 counts 16 amino acids. Only CDR3 DNA remains: 48 bases, in frame from the first base. On this clonotype itself: Its antigen target is currently unknown. Compared with germline, one end of the junction differs, possibly owing to a read error.

RNA was isolated from bulk, unsorted tissue, and RNA quality was assessed with a NanoDrop ND-1000 and an Agilent 2100. The donors were newly diagnosed lung cancer patients admitted for thoracic surgery in China from August to November 2014 who had not received prior chemotherapy. Patients with previous radiotherapy or chemotherapy, or with another concurrent cancer, were excluded from the study. Surgical tissue pieces of 1-2 cm3 were preserved in RNAlater solution and stored at -80 °C until use. Libraries came from multiplex PCR. For sequencing, an Illumina HiSeq 2500 was employed. TCRbeta libraries were constructed through three rounds of nested PCR with primers (Table S4) according to protocols modified from ARM-PCR. Before sequencing, PCR products of 200-500 bp were cut from the gel and purified using the QIAquick gel extraction kit. From the authors' description of their analysis: Trimmomatic was used to clean the reads, FLASH merged the cleaned reads into complete CDR3 sequences, and MiTCR assigned the sequences to V(D)J germline segments. VDJtools was used to compute clonal diversity as the inverse Simpson's index. A read counted as productive if the sequence was in-frame and lacked a premature stop codon. The public reads were reprocessed in TCRdb via fastp at Q25 and MiXCR, keeping in-frame beta chains. Each entry merges the rows of one CDR3 protein and shows their most common DNA and genes. The V and J calls and clone size come from TCRdb's table, not from the authors' own analysis. The sample table records fewer than 80,000 distinct CDR3 sequences; nearly 70% of these occur just once. The ten top clones hold around 12% of the sample.

Recombination connected TRBV12-3 or TRBV12-4 to TRBJ1-5; TRBD1 might be the D gene, on 5 matching bases. The sample was lung tumor tissue. This TCR came from a woman aged 70-85 years with non-small cell lung cancer. The sequenced DNA is TGTGCCAGCAGTACAAAGACAAGGGGCGTTAATCAGTCCCAGCATTTT. Its protein is CASSTKTRGVNQSQHF.